The 2 T cell receptor beta chains presented below share a single source sample, sequenced in a study of T cells in Graves' hyperthyroidism and ophthalmopathy. Amplification of TCR beta CDR3 regions was performed using RNA transcripts as template. During a first-round RT-PCR of the TCR CDR3, the HTBI primer set was used. TCRdb itself ran the multiplex PCR reads through MiXCR, one entry per CDR3 protein. The sample lists 550,000 to 600,000 distinct CDR3 sequences, about 43% seen once, with around 20% in the top ten. Sample: peripheral blood or thyroid tissue (not recorded which). The source of these receptors is an adult woman with Graves' disease, either hyperthyroidism or ophthalmopathy (not recorded which).

The chain couples TRBV7-9 to TRBJ1-4; 11 nucleotides agree with TRBD1. The CDR3 has 16 residues. In germline, CDR1 is SEHNR, CDR2 FQNEAQ (reference sequence). With 3 bases clipped from V and 8 bases from J, the junction kept 8 bases outside the gene matches. The CDR3 region has the DNA TGTGCCAGCAGCTTGGCCCCGGGACAGGGGGAAGAAAAACTGTTTTTT. This sequence encodes CASSLAPGQGEEKLFF.

The rearrangement uses TRBV7-2 and TRBJ2-5; D possibly matches TRBD1 or TRBD2 (5 bases each). CDR3 length: 13 amino acids. Germline V lookup: CDR1 SGHTA, CDR2 FQGNSA. The V gene lost 5 bases and the J gene lost 5 bases, with 12 bases spanning the gap. CDR3 in amino acids: CASSPPEGETQYF. The CDR3 DNA follows: TGTGCCAGCAGCCCCCCTGAGGGGGAGACCCAGTACTTC.